The 15 T cell receptor beta chains given below trace back to one sample, sequenced in a study of CD8+CD57+ T cells in acquired aplastic anemia. The study profiled TCR beta VDJ and CDR3 using genomic DNA as template. TCRdb re-derived calls from the reads in MiXCR, one entry per CDR3 protein. The data contain 150,000 to 200,000 distinct CDR3 sequences, 64% of them singletons. Material for sequencing was sorted CD4+, CD8+, or CD8+CD57+ T cells (not recorded which) from PBMCs. The receptors were sampled from a human donor with severe aplastic anemia or a healthy control (not recorded which).

On this clonotype: This likely comes from a read error, as the CDR3 has no conserved phenylalanine or tryptophan at its end. The CDR3 bases are TGTGCCACCAGTTGGACAGCGATCTACGAGCAGTACTCC. Amino acid sequence: CATSWTAIYEQYS. The rearrangement joins TRBV24-1 to TRBJ2-7, with TRBD1 as a possible D gene (6 bases). Looked up from germline, CDR1 is KGHDR and CDR2 is SFDVKD. The length of the CDR3 is 13 residues. V was trimmed by 6 bases and J by 3 bases, leaving 11 bases between them.

This chain links TRBV24-1 with TRBJ2-7; TRBD1 agrees at 10 bases. V shed 9 bases, J shed 1 base, and the junction held 2 bases outside the gene matches. This CDR3 is 13 amino acids long. The germline CDR1 and CDR2 sequences are KGHDR and SFDVKD. The CDR3 nucleotides are TGTGCCACCCGGGGACAGGGGTCCTACGAGCAGTACTTC. Amino acids: CATRGQGSYEQYF.

The chain recombines TRBV5-1 with TRBJ1-2; D perhaps matches TRBD1 (5 bases). The CDR3 is made up of 14 amino acids. V lost 2 bases and J lost 4, with 12 bases in between. Germline V gives CDR1 SGHRS, CDR2 YFSETQ. The CDR3, as DNA: TGCGCCAGCAGCTTCAGGGAGGGGAGCTATGGCTACACCTTC. Protein sequence: CASSFREGSYGYTF.

This clonotype showed up just a few times. The chain recombines TRBV2 with TRBJ2-7; 7 nucleotides line up with TRBD1. The germline V gene has CDR1 SNHLY and CDR2 FYNNEI. This CDR3 comprises 17 residues. V lost 3 bases, J lost 2 bases, and 13 bases stayed unmatched. The CDR3 nucleotides read TGTGCCAGCAGTGACCTTCCAAGACAGGGTGTCGCCTACGAGCAGTACTTC. The encoded protein is CASSDLPRQGVAYEQYF.

This rearrangement joins TRBV24-1 to TRBJ1-2, with 7 bases that match TRBD1. Per the germline V gene, CDR1 is KGHDR and CDR2 is SFDVKD. The CDR3 spans 14 residues. V lost 2 bases, J lost 2 bases, and 1 base stayed unmatched. For the CDR3, the DNA is TGTGCCACCAGTGATTCGGACAGGAACTATGGCTACACCTTC. Its protein is CATSDSDRNYGYTF.

This clonotype was counted a single time. The chain links TRBV29-1 to TRBJ2-1; D possibly uses TRBD1 or TRBD2 (6 bases each). Looked up from germline, CDR1 is SQVTM and CDR2 is ANQGSEA. V was shortened by 6 bases and J by 7 bases, with 13 bases between the two germline ends. This CDR3 is built from 12 residues. Here the CDR3 reads CSVGGTANEQFF. The DNA for the CDR3 is TGCAGCGTAGGGGGGACGGCTAATGAGCAGTTCTTC.

Remarks on this clonotype: An end of the junction does not agree with germline; a read error may underlie this. The chain links TRBV10-2 to TRBJ2-6; 9 bases are shared with TRBD1. This CDR3 contains 18 residues. Germline values: CDR1 WSHSY, CDR2 SAAADI. The CDR3 here is CASSQYRGRDSGANVLTF. CDR3 in DNA: TGTGCCAGCAGCCAGTACAGGGGGCGAGACTCTGGGGCCAACGTCCTGACTTTC.

The sample holds many counts of this clonotype. The chain combines TRBV19 with TRBJ1-2; D possibly corresponds to TRBD1 (5 bases). V was clipped by 8 bases and J by 1 base, with 8 bases between them. The CDR3 runs 12 residues. CDR1 LNHDA and CDR2 SQIVND come from the germline V gene (reference sequence). This CDR3 is CASGDGNYGYTF. In nucleotides, the CDR3 is TGTGCCAGTGGGGACGGTAACTATGGCTACACCTTC.

The V and J genes are TRBV20-1 and TRBJ1-1; D unresolved. V lost 3 bases and J 0 bases, leaving 8 bases between the germline ends. CDR1 is DFQATT, CDR2 SNEGSKA, per germline (reference sequence). The CDR3 is 13 amino acids. DNA of the CDR3: TGCAGTGCTAGTTGGCAGATGAACACTGAAGCTTTCTTT. Amino acid sequence: CSASWQMNTEAFF.

The chain uses TRBV5-1 and TRBJ1-4; D gene uncertain. Trimming stripped 0 bases from V and 7 bases from J, with 7 bases between. The CDR3 runs to 13 residues. Germline V CDR1 and CDR2: SGHRS, YFSETQ. DNA for the CDR3: TGCGCCAGCAGCTTGGTACGGGGTGAAAAACTGTTTTTT. Protein sequence: CASSLVRGEKLFF.

This chain joins TRBV7-9 and TRBJ2-5; 7 positions match TRBD2. The CDR3 totals 15 residues. V trimming: 3 bases; J trimming: 5 bases; junction bases outside the gene matches: 9. The germline CDR1 and CDR2 sequences are SEHNR and FQNEAQ (reference sequence). This chain's CDR3 is CASSFSSGVGETQYF. CDR3 nucleotide sequence: TGTGCCAGCAGCTTTTCGAGCGGGGTAGGGGAGACCCAGTACTTC.

The V call is TRBV15, the J call TRBJ2-3; no clear D. CDR1 is LNHNV, CDR2 YYDKDF, per germline (reference sequence). There are 15 residues in the CDR3. Trimming stripped 0 bases from V and 3 bases from J, with 10 bases between. CDR3 DNA sequence: TGTGCCACCAGCAGAGATCCGCGGCAGACAGATACGCAGTATTTT. Translating it yields CATSRDPRQTDTQYF.

The rearrangement uses TRBV15 and TRBJ2-7, with TRBD1 as a possible D gene (6 bases). The V and J ends lost 3 bases and 0 bases respectively, with 9 bases between them. Germline lookup yields CDR1 LNHNV and CDR2 YYDKDF (reference sequence). The CDR3 length is 14 residues. For the CDR3, the DNA is TGTGCCACCAGCAGGAGGGGGAGCTCCTACGAGCAGTACTTC. Its protein is CATSRRGSSYEQYF.

The V call is TRBV29-1, the J call TRBJ1-2, with unresolved D. The CDR3 is 10 residues long. From germline, CDR1 is SQVTM and CDR2 ANQGSEA. The germline V and J ends were trimmed by 7 bases and 10 bases, with 13 bases remaining between them. The CDR3 DNA reads as TGCAGCGCAGAGAACGGGCCCTACACCTTC. Amino acid sequence: CSAENGPYTF.

CDR3: CASSQRDLWSGYTF. CDR3 nucleotides: TGTGCCAGCAGTCAACGGGACCTATGGAGCGGCTACACCTTC. The V gene is TRBV12-3 or TRBV12-4, the J gene TRBJ1-2; possible D gene TRBD1, 5 bases. Deletions cut 5 bases from V and 8 bases from J, with 18 bases between. This CDR3 has 14 amino acids.